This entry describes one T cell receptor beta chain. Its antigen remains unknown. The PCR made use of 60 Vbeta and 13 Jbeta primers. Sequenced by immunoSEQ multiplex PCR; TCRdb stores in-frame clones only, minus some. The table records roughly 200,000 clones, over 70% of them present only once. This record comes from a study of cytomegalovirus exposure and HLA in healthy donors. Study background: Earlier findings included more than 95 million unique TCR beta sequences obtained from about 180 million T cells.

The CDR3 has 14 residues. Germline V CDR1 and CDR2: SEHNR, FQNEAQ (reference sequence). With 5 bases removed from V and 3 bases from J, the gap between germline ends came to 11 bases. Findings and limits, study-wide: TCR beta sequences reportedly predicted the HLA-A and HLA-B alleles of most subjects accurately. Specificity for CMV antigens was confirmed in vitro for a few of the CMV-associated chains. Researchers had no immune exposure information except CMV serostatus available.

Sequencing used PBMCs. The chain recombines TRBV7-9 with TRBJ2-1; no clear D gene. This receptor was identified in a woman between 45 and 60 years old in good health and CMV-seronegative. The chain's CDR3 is CASSLNVGYNEQFF. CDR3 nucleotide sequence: TGTGCCAGCAGCCTCAACGTCGGCTACAATGAGCAGTTCTTC.